This T cell receptor beta chain was identified in a study of regulatory T cells in long-lasting Graves disease (dated by TCRdb to the early 2020s). Background on the whole study: In the newly diagnosed Graves' disease group, patients had been taking antithyroid drugs for less than 3 months. The study took place in China and was registered as a clinical trial. A total of about 35 samples underwent TCR sequencing, from about 13 patients with persistent Graves' disease and roughly 20 patients with newly diagnosed Graves' disease. This study used TCR sequencing and RNA sequencing of peripheral blood to compare persistent Graves' disease patients against newly diagnosed Graves' disease patients. Paper-wide results and their limitations: More public clonotypes were shared among persistent patients (roughly 2,700) than among newly diagnosed patients (966). Only peripheral blood was studied, because thyroid tissue, the primary lesion, was inaccessible. Persistent Graves' disease patients showed lower TCR Shannon entropy and fewer highly expanded clones than newly diagnosed patients, suggesting clonal expansion. Sequencing and analysis were limited to the TCR beta chain. Preferential use of TRBV28, TRBJ1-2 and TRBJ2-5 was observed in persistent disease, whereas TRBV20-1 and TRBJ2-1 were favored in newly diagnosed disease. The small sample size was acknowledged by the authors as a limitation that may reduce accuracy.

According to the germline V gene, CDR1 reads MGHRA and CDR2 reads YSYEKL. The CDR3 runs 17 amino acids, cysteine and phenylalanine included. Of the read, only the CDR3 DNA is kept; its 51 bases are in frame from base 1. Explained via the paper, the time point label denotes: newly diagnosed GD, antithyroid drugs for less than 3 months. For both TCR sequencing and RNA sequencing, RNA was extracted from PBMCs in TRIzol. The diagnosis of Graves' disease followed American Thyroid Association guidelines. The patients came from an endocrinology department in Xi'an, China. From each patient, around 9 milliliters of peripheral blood was collected into an EDTA anticoagulant tube. Ficoll Paque Plus density gradient separation was used to isolate PBMCs, and no further T cell sorting was done. An Agilent 2100 Bioanalyzer and agarose gel were used to check RNA quality, while a NanoDrop 2000 measured RNA concentration.

The library was produced with multiplex PCR. The reads were generated on an Illumina HiSeq 4000. CDR3 regions were amplified by Arm-PCR with iRepertoire HTBI primers to construct TCR beta libraries. Before sequencing, the PCR products went through gel purification. As for the authors' bioinformatics: Gene usage analysis of CDR3 amino acid clonotypes relied on the 60 or so TRBV and 12 to 15 TRBJ segments identified across samples. Filtered high-quality paired reads were merged into contigs using COPE and FqMerger. BLAST was used to align contigs to the IMGT TRBV, TRBD and TRBJ reference genes, and CDR3 was defined following IMGT. Any clonotype with a frequency above 0.1% was classified as a highly expanded clone. Shannon entropy was used to measure repertoire diversity, and the Gini coefficient was used to measure V-J evenness. Clonotypes shared by more than one individual were considered public. Through fastp at Q25 and MiXCR, TCRdb rebuilt clones from the public reads, retaining in-frame beta chains. Every distinct CDR3 protein forms one entry, paired with its most common genes and DNA. These V and J calls are TCRdb output, not the study's own analysis. The sample has hundreds of thousands of distinct CDR3 sequences on record, over 15% of them singletons. 25% to 30% of the sample comes from the top ten.

A remark on this clonotype: The target of this receptor is not known. This may stem from a read error, because a much larger clone lies one nucleotide away.

These data were also filed under a second study, of T cells in Graves' hyperthyroidism and ophthalmopathy. The second source states: Graves' hyperthyroidism was defined as stable when no progression to ophthalmopathy occurred over 18 months of follow-up. Hyperthyroidism patients were aged 18 to 65 years and newly diagnosed, with disease duration of less than 2 months. Exclusion was applied to patients with uncontrolled infections, other autoimmune diseases, pregnancy or lactation. Diagnoses relied on clinical symptoms, serum thyroxine and TRAb, thyroid ultrasound and orbital computed tomography. A first-round RT-PCR of the TCR CDR3 used the HTBI primer set with the Qiagen OneStep RT-PCR kit. Blood samples also contained most of the expanded thyroid clonotypes (frequency above 0.001), which suggests that blood repertoires may reflect thyroid immune responses. In cross-validation, a model built on a 13 V-J signature told ophthalmopathy apart from stable hyperthyroidism with over 85% sensitivity and about 81% specificity, and in testing the same model reached 80%/75%. During validation, the model predicted progression to ophthalmopathy a median of about 6.5 months ahead of onset, with almost 71% sensitivity and 72.22% specificity. To identify distinguishing TCR V-J signatures, a discovery cohort of 100 patients was used, comprising approximately 40 with Graves' ophthalmopathy and 57 with stable Graves' hyperthyroidism. Whether ophthalmopathy could be predicted prospectively was tested in an independent validation cohort made up of under 20 hyperthyroidism patients plus 17 patients who later progressed to ophthalmopathy. The approximately 98 discovery patients were randomly divided into training and test sets at a 7:3 ratio. In over five Graves' hyperthyroidism patients, the study also compared T-cell repertoires from thyroid tissue with T-cell repertoires from blood. After blood sampling, hyperthyroidism patients were treated with methimazole at a starting dose of 30 mg daily, and ophthalmopathy patients were treated with high-dose intravenous methylprednisolone. A second multiplex PCR round built the libraries, followed by size selection and purification. Sequencing of the libraries was done on an Illumina HiSeq2000 using paired-end 100 bp reads. SOAPnuke was used to process the raw data, throwing out any read that contained adapters or uncalled bases, had a mean Phred below 15, or lacked an exact constant-primer or identifier match. COPE v1.2.5 was used to merge the high-quality paired reads, and each unique nucleotide sequence was defined as a clonotype. MiTCR v1.1 was used to align clonotypes to the IMGT TRBV, TRBD and TRBJ reference segments. The analysis included only V-J combinations with a frequency above 0.0001, which together covered 99% to 99.2% of the repertoires. The TCS score was defined as F50 (clonal expansion) divided by E x V (chaos), with BLOSUM62-based TCRdist calculated between CDR3 peptides within each V-J. Welch's t-statistics and random forest reduced around 520 V-J features to 13, which were used in a naive Bayes classifier (R e1071). Sample size was not statistically predetermined, and investigators were not blinded to group allocation. The paper describes TCR Vbeta CDR3 sequencing of 135 peripheral blood samples, made up of 43 ophthalmopathy patients, 70 to 80 hyperthyroidism patients and 17 progressor patients.

Source: peripheral blood mononuclear cells (PBMCs), taken at new diagnosis, from a patient treated with antithyroid drugs. This TCR was sampled from a man aged 35-49 years with Graves disease. Donor details come from another sample of the same person, matched by shared clones. The V gene is TRBV4-1 and the J gene is TRBJ2-3; 9 middle bases align to TRBD2. The DNA sequence is as follows: TGCGCCAGCAGCCGAGACATAGCGGGGGTACTCACAGATACGCGGTATTTT. Its protein product is CASSRDIAGVLTDTRYF.